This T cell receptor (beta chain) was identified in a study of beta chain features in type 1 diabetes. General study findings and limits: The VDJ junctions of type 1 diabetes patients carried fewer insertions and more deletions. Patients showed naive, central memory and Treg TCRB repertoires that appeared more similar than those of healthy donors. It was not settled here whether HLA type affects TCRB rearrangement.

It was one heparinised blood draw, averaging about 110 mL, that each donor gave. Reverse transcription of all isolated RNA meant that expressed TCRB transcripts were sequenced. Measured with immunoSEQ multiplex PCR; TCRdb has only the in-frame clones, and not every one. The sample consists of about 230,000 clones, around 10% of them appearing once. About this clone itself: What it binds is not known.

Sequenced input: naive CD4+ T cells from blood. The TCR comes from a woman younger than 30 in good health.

CDR3 nucleotides: TGCGCCAGCAGCCGATCCGACGGGGGGTCAGATACGCAGTATTTT. This codes for CASSRSDGGSDTQYF. The genes are TRBV5-1 and TRBJ2-3, with TRBD2 matching over 7 bases. V gave up 4 bases and J gave up 4 bases; unmatched junction bases: 9. CDR1 is SGHRS and CDR2 is YFSETQ in the germline V gene. The CDR3 is 15 residues long.